These 9 T cell receptor beta chains share one sample of origin, sequenced in a study of T cell responses to AZD1222 COVID-19 vaccine. TCRdb keeps only in-frame clones here, not all; method: immunoSEQ multiplex PCR. The repertoire includes about 120,000 clones, approximately 90% of them detected once, and 3.2% sits in the top ten. This material consisted of peripheral blood, taken on day 0 of AZD1222 vaccination. All receptors come from an adult in good health.

V and J are TRBV5-4 and TRBJ2-1; 7 bases match TRBD2. V lost 5 bases and J lost 7; bases outside the gene matches: 15. This CDR3 comprises 16 residues. CDR1 is SGHNT and CDR2 is YYREEE in the germline V gene (reference sequence). The CDR3 nucleotides are TGTGCCAGCAGGGGCCTGGGGGGAGGGCCGAGGAATGAGCAGTTCTTC. As protein: CASRGLGGGPRNEQFF.

Written as DNA, the CDR3 is TGTGCCAGCAGTGAAGAGGGTACCTACGAGCAGTACTTC. This translates into CASSEEGTYEQYF. This chain uses TRBV6-1 with TRBJ2-7, with no clear D. The CDR3 loop spans 13 amino acids. Trimming removed 1 base at V and 2 bases at J, with 6 bases between. The germline V gene encodes CDR1 MNHNS and CDR2 SASEGT.

The chain uses TRBV21-1 and TRBJ1-6; the D call of TRBD1 is as the table states it, not checked on the DNA. TRBV21-1 is a known pseudogene. The CDR3 has 15 amino acids. The DNA for the CDR3 is TGTGCCAGCAGCGTAGCCGGGACAGCCGTCACACCCCTCCACTTT. It translates to CASSVAGTAVTPLHF.

The chain joins TRBV19 to TRBJ2-1; 8 bases fit TRBD2. V shed 9 bases and J 3 bases; nucleotides not matched to a gene: 10. The CDR3 runs 15 residues. Germline V gene sequence: CDR1 LNHDA, CDR2 SQIVND (reference sequence). CDR3 region: CASRPGGLDYNEQFF. Here the CDR3 DNA reads TGTGCCAGCAGACCGGGGGGGCTTGACTACAATGAGCAGTTCTTC. Complete variable domain (other parts from reference TRBV19 and TRBJ2-1): DGGITQSPKYLFRKEGQNVTLSCEQNLNHDAMYWYRQDPGQGLRLIYYSQIVNDFQKGDIAEGYSVSREKKESFPLTVTSAQKNPTAFYLCASRPGGLDYNEQFFGPGTRLTVL.

The chain joins TRBV7-9 to TRBJ2-7; D gene unclear. Germline values: CDR1 SEHNR, CDR2 FQNEAQ (reference sequence). V dropped 4 bases and J dropped 0 bases, with 10 bases sitting between them. The CDR3 is 14 amino acids. The CDR3 DNA follows: TGTGCCAGCAGCTCCTCAACTGTCTCCTACGAGCAGTACTTC. It is translated as CASSSSTVSYEQYF. The full variable domain, completed using reference TRBV7-9 and TRBJ2-7, is DTGVSQNPRHKITKRGQNVTFRCDPISEHNRLYWYRQTLGQGPEFLTYFQNEAQLEKSRLLSDRFSAERPKGSFSTLEIQRTEQGDSAMYLCASSSSTVSYEQYFGPGTRLTVT.

This chain links TRBV19 with TRBJ2-5; the D gene could be TRBD1 or TRBD2 (6 bases each). Germline lookup yields CDR1 LNHDA and CDR2 SQIVND (reference sequence). V was cut by 7 bases and J by 5 bases, with 11 bases left in between. The CDR3 runs to 12 residues. CDR3 in amino acids: CASKGGPETQYF. The CDR3 DNA reads TGTGCCAGTAAAGGGGGGCCGGAGACCCAGTACTTC. The whole variable domain, filled in from reference TRBV19 and TRBJ2-5, reads DGGITQSPKYLFRKEGQNVTLSCEQNLNHDAMYWYRQDPGQGLRLIYYSQIVNDFQKGDIAEGYSVSREKKESFPLTVTSAQKNPTAFYLCASKGGPETQYFGPGTRLLVL.

The J gene is TRBJ1-5, the V gene TRBV19; D remains unclear. Germline V gene sequence: CDR1 LNHDA, CDR2 SQIVND (reference sequence). V shed 4 bases and J shed 6 bases, with 4 bases lying between them. The CDR3 is 11 amino acids. The CDR3 spells CASSNAQPQHF. The DNA of the CDR3 is TGTGCCAGTAGTAACGCTCAGCCCCAGCATTTT.

This chain uses TRBV9 with TRBJ1-1; D is unresolved. Trimming pared 0 bases from V and 1 base from J, leaving 7 bases between. This CDR3 has 14 residues. Per germline, CDR1 SGDLS and CDR2 YYNGEE. The CDR3: CASSVAAANTEAFF. CDR3 nucleotides: TGTGCCAGCAGCGTAGCCGCAGCGAACACTGAAGCTTTCTTT.

This clone has just a few counts. The CDR3 DNA is TGCAGTGCTAGAGATACGAAAAACGAGTACTTC. It codes for CSARDTKNEYF. The chain joins TRBV20-1 to TRBJ2-7, with D unclear. This CDR3 spans 11 amino acids. Trimming shortened V by 0 bases and J by 11 bases, and 11 bases separated the two germline ends. Germline values: CDR1 DFQATT, CDR2 SNEGSKA (reference sequence).